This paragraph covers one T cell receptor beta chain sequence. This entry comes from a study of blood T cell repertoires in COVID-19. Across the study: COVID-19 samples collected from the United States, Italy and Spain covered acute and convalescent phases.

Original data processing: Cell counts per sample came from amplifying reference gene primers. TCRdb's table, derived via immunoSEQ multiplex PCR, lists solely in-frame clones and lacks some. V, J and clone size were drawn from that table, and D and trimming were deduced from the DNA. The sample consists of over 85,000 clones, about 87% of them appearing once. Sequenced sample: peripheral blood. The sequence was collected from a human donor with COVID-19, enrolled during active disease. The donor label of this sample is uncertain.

CDR3 nucleotide sequence: TGTGCCAGCAGTCCCGACAGTGTGAACACTGAAGCTTTCTTT. This translates into CASSPDSVNTEAFF. The chain is built from TRBV6-4 and TRBJ1-1; tentative D call: TRBD1 (5 bases). Germline V CDR1 and CDR2: MRHNA, SNTAGT. The ends were cut back, 5 bases at V and 0 bases at J, with 10 bases in the middle. The CDR3 length is 14 residues.